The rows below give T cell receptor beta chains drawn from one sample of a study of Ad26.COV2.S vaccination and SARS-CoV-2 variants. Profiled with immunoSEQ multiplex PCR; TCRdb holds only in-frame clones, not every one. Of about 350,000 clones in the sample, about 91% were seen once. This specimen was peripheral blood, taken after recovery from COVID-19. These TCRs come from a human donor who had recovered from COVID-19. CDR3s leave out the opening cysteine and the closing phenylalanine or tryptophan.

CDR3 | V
ASSRTLGLAGGTGELF | TRBV7-9
ASTRGGYEQY | TRBV2
ASSVAAGGSSTGELF | TRBV9
SATGTSTDTQY | TRBV29-1
ASSLTGESGNTIY | TRBV5-1
ASGTDYGYT | TRBV27
ASSIGSEAF | TRBV19
ASSVAGGRLYEQY | TRBV9
ASSQGPLAEETQY | TRBV4-3
ASSLGQGPGETQY | TRBV7-8
ATREQNSPLH | TRBV24-1
ASSILPGMNTEAF | TRBV19
ASSQGTSGGYEQY | TRBV4-1
ASSQGLAGEETQY | TRBV4-2
ASSAGRRGAF | TRBV2
ATSDFGRGELF | TRBV24-1
ASSQDRALDTQY | TRBV3-1/TRBV3-2
ASSGTGTGVPGELF | TRBV5-1
ASRFPRQGGSTDTQY | TRBV2
ASSLGTGGQETQY | TRBV27
ASSLSGSEQY | TRBV5-1
SVGFQGHPGYT | TRBV29-1
AISESRLRGNTIY | TRBV10-3
ASSLAPGQGALGANVLT | TRBV5-6
ASSLEPGGSTEAF | TRBV7-2
ASSPQGAAGDTQY | TRBV6-5
ASGEDRDYGYT | TRBV27
ASSWGAGATGELF | TRBV19
ASRRPQGDGYT | TRBV7-9
ASSPRLAGAYEQY | TRBV3-1/TRBV3-2
ASRRGLTEAF | TRBV6-5
ASSEQGAAYNSPLH | TRBV2
ASSLVRGASSSYNEQF | TRBV5-4
ASSVSRTGGETQY | TRBV9
ASSLGGRETQY | TRBV5-8
ASSGALYENTEAF | TRBV9
ASSIGGIPTDTQY | TRBV19
ASTPAGEETQY | TRBV7-9
ASSLGGGASYNEQF | TRBV7-2
ASSPGRRSSYEQY | TRBV7-9
ASSYRSQGRPLYSPLH | TRBV6-2/TRBV6-3
ASSVRTDSEVY | TRBV5-1
ASSPGQKPTDTQY | TRBV7-2
ASSFGAGSYEQY | TRBV7-2
ASSRWTSGGAEPDTQY | TRBV3-1/TRBV3-2
ASSLLGREGGATNEKLF | TRBV5-4
ASRHTGGGEKLF | TRBV4-1
ASSLGLRGVETQY | TRBV5-4
ASSPGSNQPQH | TRBV6-4
ASSLDSTFTDTQY | TRBV6-5
ASSVAPGHDSPLH | TRBV9
ASSSKRGQGASLASLGKLF | TRBV23-1
ASLGPGTSGGSSYEQY | TRBV5-1